The 6 T cell receptor beta chains below were found in one sample sequenced in a study of blood T cell repertoires in COVID-19. Produced via immunoSEQ multiplex PCR; TCRdb's table is partial and in-frame only. The sample has some 74,000 clones, 60% to 80% seen once. The sample was peripheral blood. The receptors originated from a human donor in a cohort sampled during active COVID-19.

Only one count was recorded for this clone. At the DNA level, this CDR3 is encoded by other sequences in the same sample as well. The V and J genes are TRBV18 and TRBJ2-7; TRBD1 matches 10 bases. The J segment lost 6 bases and the V segment lost 3 bases, leaving 2 bases of the junction unmatched. Per the germline V gene, CDR1 is KGHSH and CDR2 is LQKENI. This CDR3 comprises 13 residues. CDR3 residues: CASSPRDRGEQYV. CDR3 DNA sequence: TGTGCCAGCTCACCTCGGGACAGGGGCGAGCAGTACGTC.

The gene calls are TRBV4-3 and TRBJ1-1, with 7 nucleotides matching TRBD1. The J segment lost 11 bases and the V segment lost 0 bases, leaving 9 bases of the junction unmatched. Germline V gives CDR1 LGHNA, CDR2 YSLEER. This CDR3 comprises 14 residues. CDR3 DNA: TGCGCCAGCAGCCAAGATAGGTCGCAGGGGGAGGCTTTCTTT. Protein sequence: CASSQDRSQGEAFF.

The chain employs TRBV6-6 and TRBJ2-7; 12 nucleotides match TRBD1. This CDR3 has 15 residues. CDR1 and CDR2 from the germline V gene are MNHNY and SVGAGI (reference sequence). Trimming cost V 7 bases and J 7 bases; bases outside gene matches: 11. The CDR3 loop reads CASIEPGTGGHEQYF. In nucleotides, the CDR3 is TGTGCCAGCATCGAACCCGGGACAGGGGGCCATGAGCAGTACTTC.

The V call is TRBV5-6, the J call TRBJ1-2; D is unclear. Trimming took off 0 bases at V and 5 bases at J, with 5 bases between the two ends. Per the germline V gene, CDR1 is SGHDT and CDR2 is YYEEEE. The CDR3 loop spans 12 amino acids. The CDR3 spells CASSLVGYGYTF. The DNA of the CDR3 is TGTGCCAGCAGCTTGGTCGGTTATGGCTACACCTTC.

J is TRBJ2-7 and V is TRBV5-4, with 8 positions matching TRBD2. Germline V gene sequence: CDR1 SGHNT, CDR2 YYREEE (reference sequence). The CDR3 extends over 14 amino acids. The V and J ends lost 2 bases and 7 bases, in that order; junction bases with no gene match: 8. The CDR3 loop is CASSFHGGVYEQYF. CDR3 nucleotides: TGTGCCAGCAGCTTTCACGGGGGGGTTTATGAGCAGTACTTC.

J is TRBJ2-1 and V is TRBV3-1 (or the pseudogene TRBV3-2); D uncertain. V was shortened by 1 base and J by 9 bases, with 10 bases between the two germline ends. The CDR3 spans 13 residues. Germline CDR1 and CDR2: LGHDT and YNNKEL (reference sequence). Written as DNA, the CDR3 is TGTGCCAGCAGCCAAGCCCCCGAGGTTGAGCAGTTCTTC. Protein product: CASSQAPEVEQFF.